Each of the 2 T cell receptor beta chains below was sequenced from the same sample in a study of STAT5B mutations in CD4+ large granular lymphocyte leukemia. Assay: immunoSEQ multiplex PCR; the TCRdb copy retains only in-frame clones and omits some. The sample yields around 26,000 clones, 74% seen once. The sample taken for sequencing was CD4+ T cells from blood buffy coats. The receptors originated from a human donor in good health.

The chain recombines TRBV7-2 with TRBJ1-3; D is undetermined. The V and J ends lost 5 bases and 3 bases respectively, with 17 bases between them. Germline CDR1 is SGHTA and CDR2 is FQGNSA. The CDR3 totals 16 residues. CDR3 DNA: TGTGCCAGCAGCCTCCCGTCGAGGTGGGGTGGAAACACCATATATTTT. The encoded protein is CASSLPSRWGGNTIYF.

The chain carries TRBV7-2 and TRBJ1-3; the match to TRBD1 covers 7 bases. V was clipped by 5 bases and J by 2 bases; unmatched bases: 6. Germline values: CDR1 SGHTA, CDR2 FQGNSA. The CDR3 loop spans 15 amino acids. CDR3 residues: CASSRQGRAGNTIYF. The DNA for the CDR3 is TGTGCCAGCAGCCGACAGGGAAGGGCTGGAAACACCATATATTTT.